The rows below give T cell receptor beta chains drawn from one sample of a study of shared clonotypes between healthy human individuals. The repertoire was sequenced with immunoSEQ multiplex PCR; TCRdb's copy has only in-frame clones and lacks some. The sample lists around 2.3 million clones, approximately 96% occurring once. Sequenced input: naive CD4+ T cells sorted from blood. Receptor source: a young man in good health. CDR3s include the opening cysteine and the closing phenylalanine or tryptophan. Fields, in order: J gene, V gene, D gene, clone size, CDR3 DNA, CDR3 protein. A D gene is named only where the DNA matches it firmly. Expanded clones are given a class, and other clones once, few, many or no size at all.

J gene: TRBJ2-7; V gene: TRBV5-1; D gene: TRBD1; clone size: once; CDR3 DNA: TGCGCCAGCAGCTTGGGACCTAAGGGACAGGCGTCCTACGAGCAGTACTTC; CDR3 protein: CASSLGPKGQASYEQYF
J gene: TRBJ1-5; V gene: TRBV19; D gene: -; clone size: once; CDR3 DNA: TGTGCCAGTAGTGGGAGTCGTCATAGCAATCAGCCCCAGCATTTT; CDR3 protein: CASSGSRHSNQPQHF
J gene: TRBJ1-1; V gene: TRBV19; D gene: -; clone size: -; CDR3 DNA: TGTGCCAGTAGTATAGGTCGGAGTGAAGCTTTCTTT; CDR3 protein: CASSIGRSEAFF
J gene: TRBJ2-1; V gene: TRBV19; D gene: -; clone size: -; CDR3 DNA: TGTGCCAGCCGGGCCTACAATGAGCAGTTCTTC; CDR3 protein: CASRAYNEQFF
J gene: TRBJ1-2; V gene: TRBV19; D gene: TRBD1; clone size: -; CDR3 DNA: TGTGCCAGCATATCGGTCGGGACAGGGGATTATGGCTACACCTTC; CDR3 protein: CASISVGTGDYGYTF
J gene: TRBJ1-4; V gene: TRBV25-1; D gene: TRBD1; clone size: -; CDR3 DNA: TGTGCCAGCACCGGGACAGAGAATGAAAAACTGTTTTTT; CDR3 protein: CASTGTENEKLFF
J gene: TRBJ2-7; V gene: TRBV5-1; D gene: -; clone size: once; CDR3 DNA: TGCGCCAGCAGCTTGTCAGACAAAGGCGAGCAGTACTTC; CDR3 protein: CASSLSDKGEQYF
J gene: TRBJ2-7; V gene: TRBV5-1; D gene: TRBD1; clone size: -; CDR3 DNA: TGCGCCAGCAGCTTGGGGGACAGCCTTTCCGAGCAGTACTTC; CDR3 protein: CASSLGDSLSEQYF
J gene: TRBJ1-2; V gene: TRBV5-1; D gene: -; clone size: -; CDR3 DNA: TGCGCCAGCAGCTTGGCCAGGGACCGTAACTATGGCTACACCTTC; CDR3 protein: CASSLARDRNYGYTF
J gene: TRBJ2-7; V gene: TRBV30; D gene: -; clone size: -; CDR3 DNA: TGTGCCTGGACCTTGGGGGGGCAGGACGAGCAGTACTTC; CDR3 protein: CAWTLGGQDEQYF
J gene: TRBJ1-1; V gene: TRBV4-1; D gene: -; clone size: -; CDR3 DNA: TGCGCCAGCAGCCAAAGTGGGGAAGAAGCCCGAGGGGACACTGAAGCTTTCTTT; CDR3 protein: CASSQSGEEARGDTEAFF
J gene: TRBJ1-3; V gene: TRBV18; D gene: -; clone size: -; CDR3 DNA: TGTGCCAGCTCACCTCTCTCTGGAGACACCATATATTTT; CDR3 protein: CASSPLSGDTIYF
J gene: TRBJ2-7; V gene: TRBV9; D gene: -; clone size: once; CDR3 DNA: TGTGCCAGCAGCGTAGAACGGGAGTGGTGGAGCGAGCAGTACTTC; CDR3 protein: CASSVEREWWSEQYF
J gene: TRBJ2-3; V gene: TRBV11-2; D gene: -; clone size: -; CDR3 DNA: TGTGCCAGCAGCCAGAGAGAAGATACGCAGTATTTT; CDR3 protein: CASSQREDTQYF
J gene: TRBJ1-2; V gene: TRBV7-9; D gene: TRBD1; clone size: -; CDR3 DNA: TGTGCCAGCAGCTTAGCGGGAGAGGGGGCCTATGGCTACACCTTC; CDR3 protein: CASSLAGEGAYGYTF
J gene: TRBJ2-7; V gene: TRBV28; D gene: -; clone size: -; CDR3 DNA: TGTGCCAGCAGTTTACGCGGGCCGTCCTACGAGCAGTACTTC; CDR3 protein: CASSLRGPSYEQYF
J gene: TRBJ2-1; V gene: TRBV2; D gene: -; clone size: -; CDR3 DNA: TGTGCCAGCAGTGAACAAGGGATTGAGCAGTTCTTC; CDR3 protein: CASSEQGIEQFF
J gene: TRBJ2-7; V gene: TRBV18; D gene: TRBD1; clone size: -; CDR3 DNA: TGTGCCAGCTCACCAGACAGGGGGCGTTACGAGCAGTACTTC; CDR3 protein: CASSPDRGRYEQYF
J gene: TRBJ2-3; V gene: TRBV5-1; D gene: -; clone size: -; CDR3 DNA: TGCGCCAGCAGCTTGGAGGGTTCTCCAGGGGTCGCAGATACGCAGTATTTT; CDR3 protein: CASSLEGSPGVADTQYF
J gene: TRBJ1-3; V gene: TRBV10-3; D gene: TRBD1; clone size: -; CDR3 DNA: TGTGCCATCAGTGATTACCGGGACAGGCCCCAGACCATATATTTT; CDR3 protein: CAISDYRDRPQTIYF
J gene: TRBJ2-7; V gene: TRBV6-6; D gene: -; clone size: -; CDR3 DNA: TGTGCCAGCAGTCCCGGGTCGTCTAGCTCCTACGAGCAGTACTTC; CDR3 protein: CASSPGSSSSYEQYF
J gene: TRBJ2-2; V gene: TRBV5-1; D gene: TRBD2; clone size: -; CDR3 DNA: TGCGCCAGCAGCCTTGGGCTAGCGGCGAACACCGGGGAGCTGTTTTTT; CDR3 protein: CASSLGLAANTGELFF
J gene: TRBJ2-3; V gene: TRBV6-6; D gene: -; clone size: -; CDR3 DNA: TGTGCCAGCAGTTACTCGAGGGTACGGGTCGGAGATACGCAGTATTTT; CDR3 protein: CASSYSRVRVGDTQYF
J gene: TRBJ2-5; V gene: TRBV7-2; D gene: -; clone size: -; CDR3 DNA: TGTGCCAGCAGCAGGGACAAAGAGACCCAGTACTTC; CDR3 protein: CASSRDKETQYF
J gene: TRBJ1-2; V gene: TRBV30; D gene: -; clone size: -; CDR3 DNA: TGTGCCTGGGACCGAGCGCGGGAGACAATCAATGGCTACACCTTC; CDR3 protein: CAWDRARETINGYTF
J gene: TRBJ1-4; V gene: TRBV6-5; D gene: -; clone size: -; CDR3 DNA: TGTGCCAGCAGTGTCGACAGGATAAATGAAAAACTGTTTTTT; CDR3 protein: CASSVDRINEKLFF
J gene: TRBJ1-6; V gene: TRBV21-1; D gene: -; clone size: -; CDR3 DNA: TGTGCCAGCAGCAAACGTTGGGCAGCTAATTCACCCCTCCACTTT; CDR3 protein: CASSKRWAANSPLHF
J gene: TRBJ2-2; V gene: TRBV7-2; D gene: -; clone size: once; CDR3 DNA: TGTGCCAGCAGCTTCGTTTCGTCCCCCCGGACAAGCACCGGGGAGCTGTTTTTT; CDR3 protein: CASSFVSSPRTSTGELFF
J gene: TRBJ2-3; V gene: TRBV2; D gene: -; clone size: once; CDR3 DNA: TGTGCCAGCAGTGAAGGGGCCGGGCTTAAGCATGGAGATACGCAGTATTTT; CDR3 protein: CASSEGAGLKHGDTQYF
J gene: TRBJ1-2; V gene: TRBV30; D gene: TRBD1; clone size: -; CDR3 DNA: TGTGCCTCCTTCCGGGACAGCCCAACCAAGGCCACCTTC; CDR3 protein: CASFRDSPTKATF
J gene: TRBJ2-2; V gene: TRBV29-1; D gene: TRBD2; clone size: few; CDR3 DNA: TGCAGCGTACTAGCGGGGGGCACGAACACCGGGGAGCTGTTTTTT; CDR3 protein: CSVLAGGTNTGELFF
J gene: TRBJ1-6; V gene: TRBV11-2; D gene: -; clone size: -; CDR3 DNA: TGTGCCAGCAGCTCACAGGGTTTTAATTCACCCCTCCACTTT; CDR3 protein: CASSSQGFNSPLHF
J gene: TRBJ1-6; V gene: TRBV28; D gene: TRBD1; clone size: -; CDR3 DNA: TGTGCCAGCAGCCCTCGACGGCAGGGGGTTATACCCTCTAATTCACCCCTCCACTTT; CDR3 protein: CASSPRRQGVIPSNSPLHF
J gene: TRBJ2-3; V gene: TRBV6-1; D gene: TRBD1; clone size: -; CDR3 DNA: TGTGCCAGCAGCCTCCGGGACAGAAGCACAGATACGCAGTATTTT; CDR3 protein: CASSLRDRSTDTQYF
J gene: TRBJ1-6; V gene: TRBV5-1; D gene: -; clone size: -; CDR3 DNA: TGCGCCAGCAGCTTGACAGCCACACCTAATAATTCACCCCTCCACTTT; CDR3 protein: CASSLTATPNNSPLHF
J gene: TRBJ1-5; V gene: TRBV10-3; D gene: TRBD1; clone size: -; CDR3 DNA: TGTGCCATCAGTGAAGACAGGGGCAATCAGCCCCAGCATTTT; CDR3 protein: CAISEDRGNQPQHF
J gene: TRBJ2-3; V gene: TRBV5-1; D gene: -; clone size: -; CDR3 DNA: TGCGCCAGCAGCTTGGACGGCGGGAGCACAGATACGCAGTATTTT; CDR3 protein: CASSLDGGSTDTQYF
J gene: TRBJ2-1; V gene: TRBV19; D gene: -; clone size: -; CDR3 DNA: TGTGCCAGTAGTATAGCGGGTGGGATATTCTACAATGAGCAGTTCTTC; CDR3 protein: CASSIAGGIFYNEQFF
J gene: TRBJ2-1; V gene: TRBV11-2; D gene: -; clone size: -; CDR3 DNA: TGTGCCAGCAGCTTGAGTAATGAGCAGTTCTTC; CDR3 protein: CASSLSNEQFF
J gene: TRBJ1-6; V gene: TRBV7-8; D gene: -; clone size: -; CDR3 DNA: TGTGCCAGCAGCTTCCCCGGCGGGCTAGGATCACCCCTCCACTTT; CDR3 protein: CASSFPGGLGSPLHF
J gene: TRBJ2-7; V gene: TRBV29-1; D gene: TRBD1; clone size: -; CDR3 DNA: TGCAGCGTATCGGACAGGGCGTCCTACGAGCAGTACTTC; CDR3 protein: CSVSDRASYEQYF
J gene: TRBJ1-3; V gene: TRBV30; D gene: -; clone size: -; CDR3 DNA: TGTGCCGCGAACGGACAGACCTTCTCTGGAAACACCATATATTTT; CDR3 protein: CAANGQTFSGNTIYF
J gene: TRBJ2-7; V gene: TRBV19; D gene: TRBD1; clone size: -; CDR3 DNA: TGTGCCAGTAGTACCCCGGGACAGTTCTACGAGCAGTACTTC; CDR3 protein: CASSTPGQFYEQYF
J gene: TRBJ2-1; V gene: TRBV6-4; D gene: TRBD1; clone size: few; CDR3 DNA: TGTGCCAGCAGTACCGGGACAGGCTACAATGAGCAGTTCTTC; CDR3 protein: CASSTGTGYNEQFF
J gene: TRBJ2-2; V gene: TRBV5-4; D gene: -; clone size: once; CDR3 DNA: TGTGCCAGCAGCTTGAGCCCCTTCCAGGGGAACACCGGGGAGCTGTTTTTT; CDR3 protein: CASSLSPFQGNTGELFF
J gene: TRBJ1-1; V gene: TRBV12-5; D gene: TRBD1; clone size: -; CDR3 DNA: TGTGCTAGTGGTTTTTTCCCCAAACAGGGGGCAATGGGGAACACTGAAGCTTTCTTT; CDR3 protein: CASGFFPKQGAMGNTEAFF
J gene: TRBJ1-1; V gene: TRBV7-6; D gene: TRBD1; clone size: -; CDR3 DNA: TGTGCCAGCAGCCTGACAGGGGGCTTCACTGAAGCTTTCTTT; CDR3 protein: CASSLTGGFTEAFF
J gene: TRBJ1-1; V gene: TRBV5-1; D gene: -; clone size: -; CDR3 DNA: TGCGCCAGCAGCTATGGCCCGGGCTTGAACACTGAAGCTTTCTTT; CDR3 protein: CASSYGPGLNTEAFF
J gene: TRBJ1-4; V gene: TRBV2; D gene: TRBD1; clone size: -; CDR3 DNA: TGTGCCAGCAGTCCGACAGGGTTCGGTGAAAAACTGTTTTTT; CDR3 protein: CASSPTGFGEKLFF
J gene: TRBJ2-7; V gene: TRBV27; D gene: -; clone size: -; CDR3 DNA: TGTGCCAGCAGCTGGCCACAGGGCGGCGAGCAGTACTTC; CDR3 protein: CASSWPQGGEQYF
J gene: TRBJ2-3; V gene: TRBV19; D gene: -; clone size: -; CDR3 DNA: TGTGCCAGTAGTACGACCTGGGCCGCCCAGGATACGCAGTATTTT; CDR3 protein: CASSTTWAAQDTQYF
J gene: TRBJ2-5; V gene: TRBV9; D gene: -; clone size: -; CDR3 DNA: TGTGCCAGCAGCGTAGGTCACCAAGAGACCCAGTACTTC; CDR3 protein: CASSVGHQETQYF
J gene: TRBJ2-3; V gene: TRBV5-1; D gene: -; clone size: -; CDR3 DNA: TGCGCCAGCAGCTTGGCCGCGGGAAGATTTGTAGATACGCAGTATTTT; CDR3 protein: CASSLAAGRFVDTQYF